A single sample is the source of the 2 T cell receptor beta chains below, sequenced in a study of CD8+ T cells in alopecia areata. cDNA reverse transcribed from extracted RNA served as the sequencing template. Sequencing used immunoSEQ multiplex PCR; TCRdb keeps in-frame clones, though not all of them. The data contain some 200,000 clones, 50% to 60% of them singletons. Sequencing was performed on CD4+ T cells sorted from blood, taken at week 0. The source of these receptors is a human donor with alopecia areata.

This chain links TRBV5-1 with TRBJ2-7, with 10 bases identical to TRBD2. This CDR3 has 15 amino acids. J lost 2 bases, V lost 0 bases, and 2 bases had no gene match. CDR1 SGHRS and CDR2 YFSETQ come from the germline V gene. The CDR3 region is CASSLGAGGTYEQYF. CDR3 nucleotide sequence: TGCGCCAGCAGCTTGGGAGCGGGGGGGACCTACGAGCAGTACTTC.

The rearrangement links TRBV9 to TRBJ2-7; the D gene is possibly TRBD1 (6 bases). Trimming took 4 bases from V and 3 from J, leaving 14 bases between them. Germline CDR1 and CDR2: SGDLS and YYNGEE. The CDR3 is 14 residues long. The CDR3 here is CASSTSGTSYEQYF. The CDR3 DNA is TGTGCCAGCAGCACTTCCGGGACAAGCTACGAGCAGTACTTC.